This T cell receptor (beta chain) was sequenced for a study of blood T cell repertoires in COVID-19. Trimming cost V 5 bases and J 5 bases, with 13 bases left between them. Germline assignment: CDR1 GTSNPN and CDR2 SVGIG (reference sequence). The CDR3 sequence is 13 residues long. As handled by the study authors: Nucleated cell counts were estimated from reference gene primer amplification. The protocol was immunoSEQ multiplex PCR, while the TCRdb copy is restricted to in-frame clones and leaves out a portion. That table supplies the V and J calls and clone size; D and trimming were determined from the DNA. The repertoire holds 190,000 or so clones, 65% to 90% seen once, with roughly 4.5% in the top ten.

The genes are TRBV30 and TRBJ1-5; tentatively, D is TRBD1 (6 bases). This clonotype was obtained from a woman in her 30s who had been exposed to COVID-19. The specimen sequenced was PBMCs or T cells enriched from blood (not recorded which). The CDR3 DNA reads TGTGCCTGGGACAACAAGGGGGATCAGCCCCAGCATTTT. Protein: CAWDNKGDQPQHF. Complete variable domain (other parts from reference TRBV30 and TRBJ1-5): SQTIHQWPATLVQPVGSPLSLECTVEGTSNPNLYWYRQAAGRGLQLLFYSVGIGQISSEVPQNLSASRPQDRQFILSSKKLLLSDSGFYLCAWDNKGDQPQHFGDGTRLSIL.